This T cell receptor (beta chain) was captured in a study of blood T cell repertoires in COVID-19. Overall study: There were acute and convalescent COVID-19 samples, and they came from the United States, Italy and Spain. The analysed material was cDNA or gDNA that came from T cells, B-cell-depleted T cells, or PBMCs.

Per the original data handling: The authors estimated nucleated cell counts from reference gene primer amplification. Sequencing was performed with immunoSEQ multiplex PCR; in TCRdb, only in-frame clones are kept and a portion is missing. The V and J calls and clone size come from that table; D and trimming were worked out from the DNA. This table holds tens of thousands of clones, about nine tenths found once. This CDR3 region has 12 residues. V dropped 8 bases and J dropped 7 bases, with 13 bases sitting between them. Germline V lookup: CDR1 SGHRS, CDR2 YFSETQ. Sample: peripheral blood. The sequence was collected from a human donor in a cohort sampled during active COVID-19. V gene TRBV5-1 combines with J gene TRBJ2-1, with a possible D match to TRBD2 (5 bases). The CDR3 loop reads CASSDSGNEQFF. CDR3 nucleotide sequence: TGCGCCAGTTCTGATTCGGGGAATGAGCAGTTCTTC.